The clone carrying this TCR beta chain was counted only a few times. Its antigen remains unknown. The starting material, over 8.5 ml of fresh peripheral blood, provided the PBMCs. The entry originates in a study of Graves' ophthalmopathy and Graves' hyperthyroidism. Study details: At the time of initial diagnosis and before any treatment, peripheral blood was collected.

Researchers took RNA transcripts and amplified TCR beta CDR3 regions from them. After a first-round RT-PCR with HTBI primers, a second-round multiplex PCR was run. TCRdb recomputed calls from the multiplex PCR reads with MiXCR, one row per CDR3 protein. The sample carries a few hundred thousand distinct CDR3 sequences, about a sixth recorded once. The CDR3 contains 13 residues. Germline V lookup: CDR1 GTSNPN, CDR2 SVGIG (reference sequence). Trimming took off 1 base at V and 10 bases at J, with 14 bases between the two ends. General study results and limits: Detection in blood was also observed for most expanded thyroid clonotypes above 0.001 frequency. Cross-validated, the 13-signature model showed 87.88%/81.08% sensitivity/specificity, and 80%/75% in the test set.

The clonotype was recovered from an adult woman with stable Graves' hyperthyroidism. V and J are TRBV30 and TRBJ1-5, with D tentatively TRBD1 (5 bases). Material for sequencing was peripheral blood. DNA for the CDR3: TGTGCCTGGAGTGGGGACCGAAAAGGACCCCAGCATTTT. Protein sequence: CAWSGDRKGPQHF. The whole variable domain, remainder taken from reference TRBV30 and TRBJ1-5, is SQTIHQWPATLVQPVGSPLSLECTVEGTSNPNLYWYRQAAGRGLQLLFYSVGIGQISSEVPQNLSASRPQDRQFILSSKKLLLSDSGFYLCAWSGDRKGPQHFGDGTRLSIL.